The entry below gives a single T cell receptor (beta chain) sequence along with its context. The CDR3 runs to 14 residues. The germline V gene encodes CDR1 KGHSH and CDR2 LQKENI. Trimming stripped 3 bases from V and 1 base from J, with 9 bases between. These data originate in a study of blood T cell repertoires in COVID-19. As handled by the study authors: Counts of nucleated cells, estimated from reference gene primer amplification, were obtained. Some clones are missing from TCRdb's copy, which holds only in-frame ones; the method was immunoSEQ multiplex PCR. That table furnishes V, J and clone size, whereas the DNA furnished D and trimming. The data show just under 60,000 clones, almost 90% seen once.

This chain links TRBV18 with TRBJ2-5, with D uncertain. The material sequenced was peripheral blood. This receptor was identified in a man aged 60 to 75 with acute or convalescent COVID-19. The CDR3 bases are TGTGCCAGCTCACCCCTGCGAGGCCAAGAGACCCAGTACTTC. This encodes CASSPLRGQETQYF.